This is a list of T cell receptor beta chains from one sample in a study of metastatic and nonmetastatic thyroid tumors. MiXCR reprocessed the PCR reads for TCRdb. The sample has over 15,000 clones; 25% to 30% are singletons. The sample consisted of tumor tissue. These receptors originate from a female donor with papillary thyroid cancer or a benign thyroid nodule (not recorded which). Some clones in this sample may be carry-over from other donors' samples. The CDR3 runs from the conserved cysteine through the conserved F or W. D genes are given only for firm matches. Clone size is shown for a subset of rows, as once, few, many or a class of expanded clone.

j_call clone_size d_call v_call cdr3_nt cdr3_aa
TRBJ2-6 - TRBD2 TRBV11-2 TGTGCCAGCAGCCCGCAACTAAGTAGCGGGGCCTCTGGGGCCAACGTGCTGACTTTC CASSPQLSSGASGANVLTF
TRBJ2-1 many - TRBV28 TGTGCCAGCAGCCGTCCGAAGGGGGCCTACAATGAGCAGTTCTTC CASSRPKGAYNEQFF
TRBJ1-1 medium-sized - TRBV6-5 TGTGCCAGCAGTTACTCGATACAACGGACTGAAGCTTTCTTT CASSYSIQRTEAFF
TRBJ1-5 few - TRBV6-2/TRBV6-3 TGTGCCAGCAGATCGGGGGTTGTCTGCAATCAGCCCCAGCATTTT CASRSGVVCNQPQHF
TRBJ2-1 - TRBD2 TRBV7-6 TGTGCCAGCAGCTTGGGCCCGGTTCGGACTAGCGGAAACAATGAGCAGTTCTTC CASSLGPVRTSGNNEQFF
TRBJ1-4 many TRBD1 TRBV19 TGTGCCAGTAGCGGGACAGCCGCAACTAATGAAAAACTGTTTTTT CASSGTAATNEKLFF
TRBJ2-5 many - TRBV7-3 TGTGCCAGCAGCCGTGTAGCAGGAGCAAGGCAGACCCAGTACTTC CASSRVAGARQTQYF
TRBJ1-3 - - TRBV20-1 TGCAGTGCTAGACACGCTTTCACTGGAAACACCATATATTTT CSARHAFTGNTIYF
TRBJ2-1 many TRBD2 TRBV2 TGTGCCAGCAGTTTCGGCCGAGGGGCGGGGGGCAATGAGCAGTTCTTC CASSFGRGAGGNEQFF
TRBJ1-5 few - TRBV19 TGTGCCAGTACCGTGATCCCGGGGCAGCCCCAGCATTTT CASTVIPGQPQHF
TRBJ1-1 many - TRBV11-2 TGTGCCAGCAGCTTAACACTGAACACTGAAGCTTTCTTT CASSLTLNTEAFF
TRBJ1-2 - - TRBV6-1 TGTGCCAGCACCTCTTGGTTGTTCTATGTCTACACCTTC CASTSWLFYVYTF
TRBJ1-5 many TRBD1 TRBV28 TGTGCCAGCAGTTCAGTTATCTATAGTACAGGGGGTACGCCCCAGCATTTT CASSSVIYSTGGTPQHF
TRBJ2-7 - - TRBV4-1 TGCGCCAGCAGCCAGGTCGCCCAGCGGCCTTATTCCAGCTACGAGCAGTACTTC CASSQVAQRPYSSYEQYF
TRBJ2-3 many - TRBV28 TGTGCCAGCAGTTTAATGGGGAGGACTAGCACAGATACGCAGTATTTT CASSLMGRTSTDTQYF
TRBJ2-1 many TRBD2 TRBV7-9 TGTGCCAGCAGCTTCACTAGCGGTAACAATGAGCAGTTCTTC CASSFTSGNNEQFF
TRBJ2-2 - - TRBV20-1 TGCAGTGCGCCTAAGGGGTCAAATCCCACCGGGGAGCTGTTTTTT CSAPKGSNPTGELFF
TRBJ1-2 large - TRBV6-5 TGTGCCAGCAGTTACGAGGGGACTCGCCCCTATGGCTACACCTTC CASSYEGTRPYGYTF
TRBJ2-1 many - TRBV15 TGTGCCACCAGCAGAGAATTACTAGTAGGTAATGAGCAGTTCTTC CATSRELLVGNEQFF
TRBJ1-2 - TRBD1 TRBV6-5 TGTGCCAGCAGTTACCTCGGACAGGGGGTTGGCTACACCTTC CASSYLGQGVGYTF
TRBJ2-5 many TRBD2 TRBV28 TGTGCCAGCAGTTTCGGGGGACTAGCGGGGGAACAAGAGACCCAGTACTTC CASSFGGLAGEQETQYF
TRBJ1-2 few - TRBV28 TGTGCCATCAGTTTGGCTGACTATGGCTACACCTTC CAISLADYGYTF
TRBJ2-7 few TRBD2 TRBV19 TGTGCCAGTAGTGCTAGCGGGGGATCCTACGAGCAGTACTTC CASSASGGSYEQYF
TRBJ2-7 few - TRBV30 TGTGCCTGGAGTACCAGGGGCTCCTACGAGCAGTACTTC CAWSTRGSYEQYF
TRBJ2-2 many TRBD1 TRBV7-8 TGTGCCAGCGGCCCCCAAACGGGACAGTCCACCGGGGAGTTGTTTTTT CASGPQTGQSTGELFF
TRBJ1-2 few TRBD1 TRBV6-1 TGTGCCAGCAGTACACAGGGGGCCAGCTATGGCTACACATTC CASSTQGASYGYTF
TRBJ2-1 many - TRBV5-4 TGTGCCAGCAGCTTGGCCATGTATGAGCAGTTCTTC CASSLAMYEQFF
TRBJ2-5 - - TRBV3-1 TGTGCCAGCAGCCAAGCTCTGACTCGGCGGGGAGAAGAGACCCAGTACTTC CASSQALTRRGEETQYF
TRBJ2-1 - - TRBV11-1 TGTGCCAGCAGCTTTGGACAGCGGCCCGTCAATGAGCAGTTCTTC CASSFGQRPVNEQFF
TRBJ2-2 many TRBD2 TRBV5-1 TGCGCCAGCAGCTTGGATTCTGCGGGAGGGCCCGGGGAGCTGTTTTTT CASSLDSAGGPGELFF
TRBJ2-7 many - TRBV20-1 TGCAGTGCTAGGAAATCCGGGGGTTTCTACGAGCAGTACTTC CSARKSGGFYEQYF
TRBJ2-7 medium-sized - TRBV10-2 TGCGCCAGCAGTCGAAGCGTAAACGAGCAGTACTTC CASSRSVNEQYF
TRBJ1-5 - - TRBV4-2 TGTGCCAGCAGCCCCCAGTATCAGGACAATCAGCCCCAGCATTTT CASSPQYQDNQPQHF
TRBJ2-7 - TRBD1 TRBV7-2 TGTGCCAGCAGCTTAGGCGGACAGGGGAGGGAGCAGTACTTC CASSLGGQGREQYF
TRBJ2-1 medium-sized - TRBV7-3 TGTGCCAGCAGCTTAGGCCAGGGGCACAATGAGCAGTTCTTC CASSLGQGHNEQFF
TRBJ2-1 many TRBD2 TRBV18 TGTGCCAGCTCACTAAGCGGGAACTCCTACAATGAGCAGTTCTTC CASSLSGNSYNEQFF
TRBJ2-3 many - TRBV4-2 TGTGCCAGCAGCACCCGGACAGTATCTAGCACAGATACGCAGTATTTT CASSTRTVSSTDTQYF
TRBJ1-2 medium-sized - TRBV20-1 TGCAGTGCTAGAGAGAGCCTTGAAAATGGCTACACCTTC CSARESLENGYTF
TRBJ1-2 - - TRBV12-3/TRBV12-4 TGTGTCAGCAGTTCACAGGGTCACTATGGCTACACCTTC CVSSSQGHYGYTF
TRBJ1-6 - - TRBV5-1 TGCGCCAGCAGCTTATTCCTATCTAATTCACCCCTCCACTTT CASSLFLSNSPLHF
TRBJ1-3 - - TRBV20-1 TGCAGTGCTACCCCGCGGGGGGATATTGCTGGAAACACCATATATTTT CSATPRGDIAGNTIYF
TRBJ1-3 few - TRBV28 TGTGCCAGCAGCCTCGGATTGGGAGGAGGAAACACCATATATTTT CASSLGLGGGNTIYF